These 30 T cell receptor beta chains were all obtained from the same sample, sequenced in a study of T-cell memory formation after mild COVID-19. TCRdb fed the 5' RACE reads into MiXCR, producing one record per CDR3 protein. The data hold 350,000 to 500,000 distinct CDR3 sequences, with about a quarter observed a single time. The sample consisted of PBMCs or a T cell subset sorted from them (not recorded which). The receptors come from an adult woman who had mild COVID-19 (a few samples of this study predate the infection). Cell type and time point are not known.

The J gene is TRBJ2-2, the V gene TRBV12-3 or TRBV12-4; a possible D gene is TRBD1 (6 bases). The CDR3 contains 14 residues. Between the trimmed V and J ends, which lost 4 bases and 1 base, there was a span of 7 bases. The CDR3, as DNA: TGTGCCAGCAGTTCAGGGGTGAACACCGGGGAGCTGTTTTTT. Translated, it gives CASSSGVNTGELFF.

This chain connects TRBV5-6 to TRBJ1-5; the match to TRBD1 covers 12 bases. Per germline, CDR1 SGHDT and CDR2 YYEEEE. CDR3 length: 17 amino acids. V was clipped by 4 bases and J by 5 bases; unmatched bases: 10. In DNA, the CDR3 is TGTGCCAGCAGCCCAAGACCGGGACAGGGGGCCTATCAGCCCCAGCATTTT. Encoded protein: CASSPRPGQGAYQPQHF.

This chain connects TRBV7-8 to TRBJ1-5; TRBD1 agrees at 10 bases. CDR3 size: 16 residues. J gave up 7 bases and V 5 bases, and 11 bases lay outside the gene matches. CDR1 and CDR2 (germline): SGHVS, FQNEAQ. DNA of the CDR3: TGTGCCAGCAGCGGAGGGACAGGGGATGGGAGGCAGCCCCAGCATTTT. Translated, it gives CASSGGTGDGRQPQHF.

At least ten counts were recorded for this clonotype. The rearrangement links TRBV6-5 to TRBJ2-1; 8 positions match TRBD2. Trimming at V came to 7 bases and at J to 0 bases, leaving 8 bases not matched to a gene. This CDR3 spans 16 amino acids. CDR1 is MNHEY, CDR2 SVGAGI, per germline. The CDR3 DNA sequence: TGTGCCAGCACGCCGGGTAGCGGGGTCTCCTACAATGAGCAGTTCTTC. Encoded protein: CASTPGSGVSYNEQFF.

This clonotype was seen a handful of times. This rearrangement joins TRBV12-3 or TRBV12-4 to TRBJ2-1, with 8 bases aligning to TRBD2. This CDR3 contains 16 residues. The V and J ends lost 7 bases and 0 bases, in that order; junction bases with no gene match: 8. DNA for the CDR3: TGTGCCAGCAATCCCGGGACTAGAAGCTCCTACAATGAGCAGTTCTTC. Its protein product is CASNPGTRSSYNEQFF.

In this sample, this clonotype turned up many times. The chain couples TRBV4-3 to TRBJ2-7, with TRBD1 matching over 9 bases. This CDR3 contains 16 residues. Germline assignment: CDR1 LGHNA and CDR2 YSLEER. V dropped 4 bases and J dropped 0; count of bases not matched to a gene: 7. The CDR3 sequence: CASSRSRDRVSYEQYF. Written as DNA, the CDR3 is TGCGCCAGCAGCCGGAGCCGGGACAGGGTCTCCTACGAGCAGTACTTC.

The chain recombines TRBV28 with TRBJ1-1; the D is unclear. The CDR3 spans 10 residues. Germline CDR1 reads MDHEN; CDR2 reads SYDVKM. The CDR3 DNA is TGTGTTAGTATTGGTACTGAAGCTTTCTTT. This encodes CVSIGTEAFF.

The chain combines TRBV12-3 or TRBV12-4 with TRBJ2-2; 9 nucleotides align to TRBD1. The CDR3 sequence is 16 residues long. V lost 1 base to trimming and J lost 4 bases; unmatched junction nucleotides: 4. The CDR3 bases are TGTGCCAGCAGTTTAGGTGGGACAGGGTCCACCGGGGAGCTGTTTTTT. Translation gives CASSLGGTGSTGELFF.

This clonotype was detected a few times. The rearrangement joins TRBV19 to TRBJ2-5; D may be TRBD1 or TRBD2 (5 bases each). The CDR3 consists of 15 residues. V lost 5 bases to trimming and J lost 5 bases, with 18 bases between them. In germline, CDR1 is LNHDA, CDR2 SQIVND (reference sequence). CDR3 region: CASSEGTVKDETQYF. The CDR3 DNA reads as TGTGCCAGTAGTGAAGGGACGGTCAAGGACGAGACCCAGTACTTC.

The chain has TRBV10-3 and TRBJ2-5; D is possibly TRBD1 or TRBD2 (7 bases each). CDR1 and CDR2 (germline): ENHRY, SYGVKD. CDR3 length equals 19 residues. Deletions cut 3 bases from V and 2 bases from J, with 25 bases between. CDR3 loop: CAISDPLGAGDRVQETQYF. Written as DNA, the CDR3 is TGTGCCATCAGTGATCCTTTAGGGGCGGGGGACAGAGTTCAAGAGACCCAGTACTTC.

This clonotype turned up a few times. This chain links TRBV11-3 with TRBJ1-1, with unresolved D. Deletions cut 5 bases from V and 0 bases from J, with 13 bases between. In germline, CDR1 is SGHNT, CDR2 YENEEA. CDR3 size: 15 residues. This chain's CDR3 is CASSPPGVMNTEAFF. CDR3 coding DNA: TGTGCCAGCAGCCCCCCCGGGGTCATGAACACTGAAGCTTTCTTT.

This chain links TRBV2 with TRBJ1-5; D is uncertain. Looked up from germline, CDR1 is SNHLY and CDR2 is FYNNEI. This CDR3 is 13 amino acids long. The germline V and J ends were trimmed by 4 bases and 0 bases, with 4 bases remaining between them. This CDR3 reads CASSGRSNQPQHF. The CDR3 DNA reads TGTGCCAGCAGTGGACGTAGCAATCAGCCCCAGCATTTT. The entire variable domain, with the rest obtained from reference TRBV2 and TRBJ1-5, is as follows: EPEVTQTPSHQVTQMGQEVILRCVPISNHLYFYWYRQILGQKVEFLVSFYNNEISEKSEIFDDQFSVERPDGSNFTLKIRSTKLEDSAMYFCASSGRSNQPQHFGDGTRLSIL.

Regarding this clonotype: At one of its ends the junction is not consistent with the germline gene, which may arise from a read error. V and J are TRBV7-9 and TRBJ2-7; 8 nucleotides match TRBD1. Germline lookup yields CDR1 SEHNR and CDR2 FQNEAQ (reference sequence). The CDR3 has 12 residues. CDR3 in DNA: TGTGCCAGCAGCCACCGGGACAGGCAAAGGGTCTTC. It encodes CASSHRDRQRVF.

V gene TRBV12-3 or TRBV12-4 combines with J gene TRBJ1-3; unclear D gene. This CDR3 spans 13 amino acids. V was trimmed by 5 bases and J by 4 bases, leaving 9 bases between them. The chain's CDR3 is CASSPEAGNTIYF. Here the CDR3 DNA reads TGTGCCAGCAGTCCGGAGGCGGGAAACACCATATATTTT.

The rearrangement links TRBV4-1 to TRBJ1-1, with D hard to call. Per the germline V gene, CDR1 is MGHRA and CDR2 is YSYEKL. This CDR3 comprises 14 residues. Trimming left V 1 base short and J 6 bases short, with 12 bases between. The CDR3 region has the DNA TGCGCCAGCAGCCAAGCGGGAACAGAGGCTGAAGCTTTCTTT. It is translated as CASSQAGTEAEAFF.

This clonotype has just a few counts. The gene calls are TRBV6-5 and TRBJ1-1; 7 bases are shared with TRBD1. After removal of 6 bases from V and 0 bases from J, the junction contained 7 bases not matched to a gene. CDR3 length equals 15 residues. The germline CDR1 and CDR2 sequences are MNHEY and SVGAGI. The CDR3 coding sequence is TGTGCCAGCAGCCAAGGGACAGCGCTGAACACTGAAGCTTTCTTT. As protein: CASSQGTALNTEAFF.

This sequence joins TRBV11-2 and TRBJ2-3, with a weak D call TRBD2 (6 bases). Between the trimmed V and J ends, which lost 5 bases and 5 bases, there was a span of 11 bases. Germline CDR1 and CDR2: SGHAT and FQNNGV. CDR3 length equals 13 residues. For the CDR3, the DNA is TGTGCCAGCAGCCGCCGCGGGAAAGATACGCAGTATTTT. This gives the protein CASSRRGKDTQYF.

In this sample, this clonotype turned up a few times. The chain uses TRBV5-4 and TRBJ1-1, with 10 bases matching TRBD1. Germline CDR1 is SGHNT and CDR2 is YYREEE (reference sequence). V shed 1 base, J shed 1 base, and the junction held 1 base outside the gene matches. The CDR3 has 15 amino acids. The CDR3: CASSLRQGANTEAFF. The CDR3 region has the DNA TGTGCCAGCAGCTTGCGACAGGGGGCGAACACTGAAGCTTTCTTT.

V gene TRBV7-9 combines with J gene TRBJ2-1; 7 nucleotides line up with TRBD2. Germline values: CDR1 SEHNR, CDR2 FQNEAQ (reference sequence). This CDR3 contains 18 residues. The J segment lost 5 bases and the V segment lost 1 base, leaving 14 bases of the junction unmatched. Here the CDR3 DNA reads TGTGCCAGCAGCTTAGTTTTGTTAGGGACTACCCTTCACAATGAGCAGTTCTTC. Translation: CASSLVLLGTTLHNEQFF.

Many counts were recorded for this clonotype. The J gene is TRBJ2-7, the V gene TRBV10-3; D ambiguous. The V end was cut by 3 bases, the J end by 0 bases, with 12 bases between. Germline loops: CDR1 ENHRY, CDR2 SYGVKD. CDR3 length: 15 residues. Here the CDR3 reads CAISEGTMSSYEQYF. CDR3 DNA sequence: TGTGCCATCAGTGAAGGCACTATGTCCTCCTACGAGCAGTACTTC.

This clonotype has just a few counts. The chain joins TRBV29-1 to TRBJ2-7, with TRBD2 matching over 8 bases. Per germline, CDR1 SQVTM and CDR2 ANQGSEA. The CDR3 consists of 13 residues. Unmatched junction bases numbered 5, after V lost 0 bases and J lost 7 bases. DNA of the CDR3: TGCAGCGTTGAAGAGGCAGGCGGGGGGGAGCAGTACTTC. Its protein product is CSVEEAGGGEQYF.

In this sample, this clonotype turned up a few times. The chain is built from TRBV2 and TRBJ2-1; D remains unclear. This CDR3 is 11 amino acids long. Germline V gives CDR1 SNHLY, CDR2 FYNNEI. V gave up 6 bases and J gave up 9 bases, with 9 bases separating them. The CDR3 DNA is TGTGCCAGCAGGGGTGGGATTGAGCAGTTCTTC. Its translation: CASRGGIEQFF.

The rearrangement joins TRBV7-9 to TRBJ2-7, with TRBD1 matching over 9 bases. The CDR3 is made up of 17 amino acids. Germline CDR1 is SEHNR and CDR2 is FQNEAQ (reference sequence). With V trimmed by 7 bases and J by 7 bases, 20 bases remained unmatched. DNA for the CDR3: TGTGCCAGCACCCTTTCCGGGACAGGGCCCCTTCCGCGGGAGCAGTACTTC. This gives the protein CASTLSGTGPLPREQYF.

The V call is TRBV4-1, the J call TRBJ1-4; a possible D gene is TRBD1 (5 bases). This CDR3 comprises 18 residues. Germline V lookup: CDR1 MGHRA, CDR2 YSYEKL. V was clipped by 4 bases and J by 0 bases, with 18 bases between them. CDR3 sequence (DNA): TGCGCCAGCAGCCCCCGGGGCAGCTCGACTGCAACTAATGAAAAACTGTTTTTT. This encodes CASSPRGSSTATNEKLFF.

The V call is TRBV10-3, the J call TRBJ2-2; D perhaps matches TRBD1 (6 bases). CDR3 length: 11 residues. Trimming removed 10 bases at V and 7 bases at J, with 10 bases between. CDR1 and CDR2 from the germline V gene are ENHRY and SYGVKD. In DNA form, the CDR3 reads TGTGCCACCCAGGGGAGCGGGGAGCTGTTTTTT. Translated: CATQGSGELFF.

This clonotype was observed a few times. The rearrangement uses TRBV5-1 and TRBJ2-1; possibly TRBD1 for D (5 bases). This CDR3 is 14 amino acids long. Germline loops: CDR1 SGHRS, CDR2 YFSETQ. Trimming took 1 base from V and 3 from J, leaving 8 bases between them. The CDR3 spells CASSLPDIYNEQFF. The DNA for the CDR3 is TGCGCCAGCAGCTTGCCGGACATCTACAATGAGCAGTTCTTC. Filled out from reference TRBV5-1 and TRBJ2-1, the complete variable domain reads KAGVTQTPRYLIKTRGQQVTLSCSPISGHRSVSWYQQTPGQGLQFLFEYFSETQRNKGNFPGRFSGRQFSNSRSEMNVSTLELGDSALYLCASSLPDIYNEQFFGPGTRLTVL.

V gene TRBV29-1 combines with J gene TRBJ1-2; TRBD1 matches 7 bases. The V gene end was trimmed by 4 bases and the J gene end by 5 bases; junction bases not matched to a gene: 4. Germline lookup yields CDR1 SQVTM and CDR2 ANQGSEA. The CDR3 is 12 amino acids. Here the CDR3 reads CSVGQGPYGYTF. CDR3 nucleotide sequence: TGCAGCGTTGGACAGGGACCATATGGCTACACCTTC.

This clonotype was counted a few times. V is TRBV18 and J is TRBJ2-5; D call uncertain. This CDR3 spans 12 amino acids. Germline lookup yields CDR1 KGHSH and CDR2 LQKENI. V shed 0 bases and J shed 13 bases, with 12 bases lying between them. The CDR3 region has the DNA TGTGCCAGCTCACCACCGGGCCAACCCGGGTACTTC. Protein sequence: CASSPPGQPGYF.

This clonotype came up a few times. The chain recombines TRBV6-5 with TRBJ1-1; 7 bases match TRBD1. The ends lost 7 bases at V and 4 bases at J; junction bases unmatched: 9. Germline lookup yields CDR1 MNHEY and CDR2 SVGAGI. The CDR3 is 14 amino acids. The CDR3 nucleotides are TGTGCCAGCACCCTGACAGGGAGAAGCACTGAAGCTTTCTTT. This codes for CASTLTGRSTEAFF.

This clonotype was detected a few times. V is TRBV12-3 or TRBV12-4 and J is TRBJ2-5; D not resolved. The CDR3 totals 15 residues. V lost 5 bases and J lost 5, with 18 bases in between. CDR3 in DNA: TGTGCCAGCAGTCCTTCCCGGACCCTATGGGAGACCCAGTACTTC. This gives the protein CASSPSRTLWETQYF.